The 21 T cell receptor beta chains below were found in one sample sequenced in a study of shared clonotypes between healthy human individuals. Clones were read by immunoSEQ multiplex PCR, and TCRdb kept only the in-frame ones, dropping some. The data show some 2,000,000 clones, under 97% seen once. Material: naive CD4+ T cells sorted from blood. Subset described: CD45RA+ positively selected. All receptors derive from a man between 18 and 35 years old in good health.

The chain carries TRBV18 and TRBJ1-3; tentative D call: TRBD1 (5 bases). CDR3 length: 16 residues. The V end lost 3 bases, the J end lost 1 base, and 13 bases lay between the germline ends. Germline-derived CDR1 and CDR2 are KGHSH and LQKENI. The CDR3 sequence: CASSPIGEISGNTIYF. CDR3 sequence (DNA): TGTGCCAGCTCACCTATAGGGGAAATATCTGGAAACACCATATATTTT.

This chain joins TRBV10-1 and TRBJ2-3; 10 bases match TRBD2. V was clipped by 3 bases and J by 4 bases; unmatched bases: 4. Germline-derived CDR1 and CDR2 are WNHNN and SYGVQD (reference sequence). CDR3 length: 15 residues. In nucleotides, the CDR3 is TGCGCCAGCAGTGAATCTAGCGGGAGCTCAGATACGCAGTATTTT. It translates to CASSESSGSSDTQYF.

The CDR3 loop is CASSRWGIAENKETQYF. The CDR3 bases are TGCGCCAGCAGCCGATGGGGGATAGCGGAGAATAAAGAGACCCAGTACTTC. V is TRBV5-1 and J is TRBJ2-5; maybe TRBD2 (6 bases). Trimming removed 4 bases from V and 3 bases from J, with 22 bases in between. The CDR3 is 17 residues long. CDR1 SGHRS and CDR2 YFSETQ come from the germline V gene.

The rearrangement uses TRBV5-1 and TRBJ2-3; TRBD1 matches at 9 bases. The CDR3 spans 16 residues. The V gene's germline CDR1 is SGHRS and CDR2 YFSETQ. Trimming took 0 bases from V and 1 from J; bases not matched to a gene: 3. The CDR3 coding sequence is TGCGCCAGCAGCTTGGGACGGGACAGGGGCACAGATACGCAGTATTTT. Amino acids: CASSLGRDRGTDTQYF.

Comments on this clone: This sample also contains other DNA sequences that code for the same CDR3. The rearrangement links TRBV30 to TRBJ1-1, with TRBD1 as a possible D gene (6 bases). This CDR3 comprises 13 residues. Germline assignment: CDR1 GTSNPN and CDR2 SVGIG (reference sequence). The V gene lost 2 bases and the J gene lost 3 bases, with 10 bases spanning the gap. The CDR3 protein is CAWSKGGDTEAFF. The DNA of the CDR3 is TGTGCCTGGAGTAAAGGGGGGGACACTGAAGCTTTCTTT.

CDR3 bases: TGTGCCAGCAGCCAGGACAGGGGGATTCAGCCCCAGCATTTT. Its translation: CASSQDRGIQPQHF. The V and J genes are TRBV5-6 and TRBJ1-5; TRBD1 matches 10 bases. Germline loops: CDR1 SGHDT, CDR2 YYEEEE. There are 14 residues in the CDR3. V gave up 4 bases and J gave up 6 bases; unmatched junction bases: 4. The full variable domain, completed using reference TRBV5-6 and TRBJ1-5, is DAGVTQSPTHLIKTRGQQVTLRCSPKSGHDTVSWYQQALGQGPQFIFQYYEEEERQRGNFPDRFSGHQFPNYSSELNVNALLLGDSALYLCASSQDRGIQPQHFGDGTRLSIL.

The chain has TRBV30 and TRBJ1-4, with D unresolved. V lost 2 bases, J lost 0 bases, and 16 bases lay in between. Germline V gene sequence: CDR1 GTSNPN, CDR2 SVGIG (reference sequence). The CDR3 sequence is 17 residues long. The CDR3 DNA sequence: TGTGCCTGGAGTCCGAAATCTAACAGCGCAACTAATGAAAAACTGTTTTTT. Translating it yields CAWSPKSNSATNEKLFF.

The chain employs TRBV5-1 and TRBJ1-1, with a tentative D call TRBD1 (6 bases). Trimming stripped 0 bases from V and 0 bases from J, with 9 bases between. Germline V gives CDR1 SGHRS, CDR2 YFSETQ. The CDR3 length is 15 residues. CDR3 nucleotides: TGCGCCAGCAGCTTGGAGGGGGAGATGAACACTGAAGCTTTCTTT. It codes for CASSLEGEMNTEAFF.

Concerning this clone: This same CDR3 is encoded by further DNA sequences in the sample. This chain joins TRBV4-3 and TRBJ2-3, with a possible D match to TRBD2 (5 bases). Germline V gene data show CDR1 as LGHNA and CDR2 as YSLEER. V was trimmed by 0 bases and J by 0 bases, leaving 13 bases between them. The CDR3 covers 17 residues. The CDR3 here is CASSQDLLAASTDTQYF. DNA for the CDR3: TGCGCCAGCAGCCAAGATCTGCTAGCAGCTAGCACAGATACGCAGTATTTT.

Comments on this clone: The identical CDR3 is also encoded by other nucleotide sequences in the sample. This chain links TRBV2 with TRBJ1-1; tentative D call: TRBD1 (6 bases). From germline, CDR1 is SNHLY and CDR2 FYNNEI. The CDR3 covers 14 residues. V was cut by 4 bases and J by 0 bases, with 9 bases left in between. In nucleotides, the CDR3 is TGTGCCAGCAGTGCGACAGGTTTGAACACTGAAGCTTTCTTT. Protein product: CASSATGLNTEAFF.

The genes are TRBV6-1 and TRBJ1-2; D is uncertain. The CDR3 sequence is 14 residues long. Trimming took 3 bases from V and 4 from J, leaving 12 bases between them. Germline assignment: CDR1 MNHNS and CDR2 SASEGT. The CDR3 bases are TGTGCCAGCAGTGATTGGCAGTCTGTCTATGGCTACACCTTC. Encoded protein: CASSDWQSVYGYTF.

The chain combines TRBV11-2 with TRBJ2-5; 14 nucleotides align to TRBD2. This CDR3 comprises 17 residues. From germline, CDR1 is SGHAT and CDR2 FQNNGV. With 5 bases clipped from V and 2 bases from J, the junction kept 7 bases outside the gene matches. CDR3 bases: TGTGCCAGCAGCACGCGGACTAGCGGGAGGTTACAAGAGACCCAGTACTTC. It codes for CASSTRTSGRLQETQYF.

V and J are TRBV19 and TRBJ1-2; a possible D gene is TRBD1 (6 bases). V was trimmed by 5 bases and J by 7 bases, leaving 17 bases between them. The CDR3 runs to 14 residues. Per the germline V gene, CDR1 is LNHDA and CDR2 is SQIVND (reference sequence). The CDR3 loop is CASSHSTGLGGYTF. For the CDR3, the DNA is TGTGCCAGTAGTCACTCCACAGGGCTCGGTGGCTACACCTTC.

The chain joins TRBV7-8 to TRBJ1-1; D call uncertain. CDR1 and CDR2 (germline): SGHVS, FQNEAQ. This CDR3 spans 12 amino acids. Between the trimmed V and J ends, which lost 8 bases and 0 bases, there was a span of 7 bases. Written as DNA, the CDR3 is TGTGCCAGCCGACGGGTGAACACTGAAGCTTTCTTT. Its translation: CASRRVNTEAFF.

The chain uses TRBV6-5 and TRBJ1-4; no clear D gene. The CDR3 is 14 residues long. CDR1 MNHEY and CDR2 SVGAGI come from the germline V gene. The germline V and J ends were trimmed by 0 bases and 5 bases, with 7 bases remaining between them. In DNA, the CDR3 is TGTGCCAGCAGTTACTCGCCAGCGAATGAAAAACTGTTTTTT. Encoded protein: CASSYSPANEKLFF.

DNA for the CDR3: TGCGCCAGCAGCCCCGAGCGGGGGTGGGAGTACAATGAGCAGTTCTTC. This codes for CASSPERGWEYNEQFF. The genes are TRBV4-1 and TRBJ2-1; 8 nucleotides align to TRBD2. This CDR3 spans 16 amino acids. Trimming cost V 4 bases and J 4 bases; bases outside gene matches: 9. Germline V gene sequence: CDR1 MGHRA, CDR2 YSYEKL.

The chain links TRBV7-2 to TRBJ2-7; D is undetermined. V lost 2 bases to trimming and J lost 0 bases, with 5 bases between them. The CDR3 has 13 residues. Per the germline V gene, CDR1 is SGHTA and CDR2 is FQGNSA. Here the CDR3 DNA reads TGTGCCAGCAGCTTACAGGACTCCTACGAGCAGTACTTC. Residues: CASSLQDSYEQYF.

This chain links TRBV6-5 with TRBJ2-7, with a tentative D call TRBD1 (6 bases). Looked up from germline, CDR1 is MNHEY and CDR2 is SVGAGI. V lost 6 bases and J lost 2, with 14 bases in between. The CDR3 runs 14 residues. The CDR3 DNA is TGTGCCAGCAGCCCCAGGCCAGGGGCCTACGAGCAGTACTTC. Amino acids: CASSPRPGAYEQYF.

This chain uses TRBV7-6 with TRBJ2-2; TRBD1 aligns across 7 bases. CDR1 is SGHVS and CDR2 is FNYEAQ in the germline V gene. V trimming: 3 bases; J trimming: 5 bases; junction bases outside the gene matches: 6. This CDR3 is built from 15 residues. Written as DNA, the CDR3 is TGTGCCAGCAGCTTGATGACAGGGAATACCGGGGAGCTGTTTTTT. Protein product: CASSLMTGNTGELFF.

The chain joins TRBV5-1 to TRBJ2-1, with 8 bases that match TRBD1. The junction had 10 bases not matched to a gene; V was cut back by 0 bases and J by 5 bases. Germline CDR1 SGHRS, CDR2 YFSETQ. The CDR3 is made up of 17 amino acids. CDR3 bases: TGCGCCAGCAGCTTGGTTGGCTCAGGGACAGGAGACAATGAGCAGTTCTTC. This translates into CASSLVGSGTGDNEQFF. Filled out from reference TRBV5-1 and TRBJ2-1, the complete variable domain reads KAGVTQTPRYLIKTRGQQVTLSCSPISGHRSVSWYQQTPGQGLQFLFEYFSETQRNKGNFPGRFSGRQFSNSRSEMNVSTLELGDSALYLCASSLVGSGTGDNEQFFGPGTRLTVL.

The gene calls are TRBV13 and TRBJ1-1; a weak D match, TRBD1 (5 bases). V dropped 3 bases and J dropped 3 bases, with 23 bases sitting between them. The CDR3 spans 18 residues. Germline V gives CDR1 PRHDT, CDR2 FYEKMQ (reference sequence). The CDR3 region has the DNA TGTGCCAGCAGCTTCCCCTCCGGACATTCACGCGGGGACACTGAAGCTTTCTTT. It is translated as CASSFPSGHSRGDTEAFF.